The 25 T cell receptor beta chains listed next were all sequenced from one sample in a study of T cell responses to AZD1222 COVID-19 vaccine. Generated by immunoSEQ multiplex PCR, the TCRdb table keeps only in-frame clones and is missing some. The table records fewer than 200,000 clones, just under 95% of them present only once. The sequencing here drew on peripheral blood, taken on day 0 of AZD1222 vaccination. Receptors originate from an adult in good health.

The V call is TRBV4-3, the J call TRBJ1-6; 7 bases line up with TRBD1. This CDR3 has 16 residues. Per the germline V gene, CDR1 is LGHNA and CDR2 is YSLEER. V was pared by 4 bases and J by 8 bases, with 11 bases of the junction left unmatched. CDR3 region: CASSLLRTGGDSPLHF. In DNA form, the CDR3 reads TGCGCCAGCAGCCTACTTCGGACAGGAGGCGATTCACCCCTCCACTTT.

V usage is TRBV27 and J usage is TRBJ1-5; possibly TRBD1 for D (6 bases). The CDR3 has 14 residues. Germline CDR1 MNHEY, CDR2 SMNVEV (reference sequence). Trimming pared 2 bases from V and 3 bases from J, leaving 8 bases between. CDR3 sequence: CASSLGQYNQPQHF. The CDR3 nucleotides are TGTGCCAGCAGTTTAGGACAGTACAATCAGCCCCAGCATTTT.

This clone was observed a handful of times. The chain links TRBV7-8 to TRBJ1-2, with D possibly TRBD1 on 6 matching bases. CDR1 and CDR2 from the germline V gene are SGHVS and FQNEAQ. The CDR3 contains 17 residues. Trimming shortened V by 0 bases and J by 1 base, and 15 bases separated the two germline ends. CDR3 loop: CASSLARGQGFNYGYTF. CDR3 bases: TGTGCCAGCAGCTTAGCGAGAGGTCAGGGGTTTAACTATGGCTACACCTTC.

J is TRBJ2-1 and V is TRBV27; D is undetermined. The germline V and J ends were trimmed by 6 bases and 0 bases, with 12 bases remaining between them. The V gene's germline CDR1 is MNHEY and CDR2 SMNVEV (reference sequence). The CDR3 is 15 residues long. Here the CDR3 reads CASRVKRSSYNEQFF. For the CDR3, the DNA is TGTGCCAGCAGAGTCAAAAGGAGCTCCTACAATGAGCAGTTCTTC.

This rearrangement joins TRBV27 to TRBJ1-2; 8 bases agree with TRBD1. V dropped 5 bases and J dropped 4; count of bases not matched to a gene: 9. The CDR3 runs to 15 residues. Germline CDR1 reads MNHEY; CDR2 reads SMNVEV (reference sequence). DNA of the CDR3: TGTGCCAGCAGTGCCCGACAGGGGACAGGCTATGGCTACACCTTC. Translated: CASSARQGTGYGYTF.

The chain recombines TRBV6-2 or TRBV6-3 with TRBJ1-4; no firm D call. This CDR3 is 15 amino acids long. Germline V gene sequence: CDR1 MNHEY, CDR2 SVGEGT. Trimming cost V 5 bases and J 5 bases, with 15 bases left between them. The CDR3 nucleotides are TGTGCCAGCAGTGCCCTTGGAGACGGAAATGAAAAACTGTTTTTT. Encoded protein: CASSALGDGNEKLFF.

A remark on this clone: A junction boundary mismatches the germline segment, possibly from a read error. The V and J genes are TRBV7-7 and TRBJ2-1; a possible D gene is TRBD2 (6 bases). Germline CDR1 reads SSHAT; CDR2 reads FNYEAQ (reference sequence). This CDR3 contains 13 residues. CDR3 in DNA: TGTGCTAGCAGCACGGGACTCCCAAATGAGCAGTTCTTC. Amino acid sequence: CASSTGLPNEQFF.

V usage is TRBV7-2 and J usage is TRBJ2-1; 7 nucleotides agree with TRBD2. This CDR3 spans 15 amino acids. The germline V gene has CDR1 SGHTA and CDR2 FQGNSA. Unmatched junction bases numbered 2, after V lost 1 base and J lost 2 bases. The CDR3 region has the DNA TGTGCCAGCAGCTTAGTGGGGGGGGCCTACAATGAGCAGTTCTTC. Translation gives CASSLVGGAYNEQFF.

The rearrangement links TRBV3-1 (or the pseudogene TRBV3-2) to TRBJ2-5, with D unclear. From germline, CDR1 is LGHDT and CDR2 YNNKEL (reference sequence). The CDR3 sequence is 16 residues long. The germline V and J ends were trimmed by 1 base and 0 bases, with 12 bases remaining between them. This CDR3 is CASSQGVRMYQETQYF. The CDR3 nucleotides read TGTGCCAGCAGCCAAGGAGTACGGATGTACCAAGAGACCCAGTACTTC.

In nucleotides, the CDR3 is TGTGCCAGCAGCCGTCCAGGGTTTGATGAAAAACTGTTTTTT. Protein sequence: CASSRPGFDEKLFF. J is TRBJ1-4 and V is TRBV11-2; perhaps TRBD1 as D (5 bases). This CDR3 is 14 amino acids long. V was shortened by 5 bases and J by 6 bases, with 13 bases between the two germline ends. Germline V gene sequence: CDR1 SGHAT, CDR2 FQNNGV.

The chain joins TRBV30 to TRBJ2-2, with a tentative D call TRBD1 (7 bases). With 1 base removed from V and 5 bases from J, the gap between germline ends came to 11 bases. This CDR3 has 14 amino acids. Per the germline V gene, CDR1 is GTSNPN and CDR2 is SVGIG (reference sequence). CDR3 protein: CAWSAQGRTGELFF. CDR3 nucleotides: TGTGCCTGGAGTGCACAGGGGAGGACCGGGGAGCTGTTTTTT.

This clone was recorded only once. This chain joins TRBV18 and TRBJ2-6, with D possibly TRBD2 on 6 matching bases. The V end lost 3 bases, the J end lost 3 bases, and 12 bases lay between the germline ends. The CDR3 runs 16 residues. CDR1 KGHSH and CDR2 LQKENI come from the germline V gene. The CDR3 loop reads CASSPTLASGANVLTF. The CDR3 coding sequence is TGTGCCAGCTCACCCACACTAGCAAGTGGGGCCAACGTCCTGACTTTC.

The rearrangement joins TRBV5-1 to TRBJ2-3; either TRBD1 or TRBD2 may supply D (6 bases each). Looked up from germline, CDR1 is SGHRS and CDR2 is YFSETQ. The CDR3 has 15 residues. V was shortened by 2 bases and J by 1 base, with 11 bases between the two germline ends. CDR3 nucleotide sequence: TGCGCCAGCAGCTTCTTTGGGGGGCGCACAGATACGCAGTATTTT. Translating it yields CASSFFGGRTDTQYF.

J is TRBJ2-5 and V is TRBV29-1; TRBD1 aligns across 10 bases. V was pared by 3 bases and J by 4 bases, with 5 bases of the junction left unmatched. Germline CDR1 is SQVTM and CDR2 is ANQGSEA. The CDR3 spans 14 residues. The CDR3 region is CSVEDRGGLETQYF. CDR3 bases: TGCAGCGTTGAGGACAGGGGGGGTTTAGAGACCCAGTACTTC. The complete variable domain, with remaining parts taken from reference TRBV29-1 and TRBJ2-5, reads SAVISQKPSRDICQRGTSLTIQCQVDSQVTMMFWYRQQPGQSLTLIATANQGSEATYESGFVIDKFPISRPNLTFSTLTVSNMSPEDSSIYLCSVEDRGGLETQYFGPGTRLLVL.

This chain connects TRBV2 to TRBJ1-2, with 9 nucleotides matching TRBD1. V lost 5 bases, J lost 5 bases, and 12 bases stayed unmatched. From germline, CDR1 is SNHLY and CDR2 FYNNEI. The CDR3 consists of 16 residues. CDR3 in DNA: TGTGCCAGCAGTACAGGGGCCCCGACAGGGGGATATGGCTACACCTTC. Translating it yields CASSTGAPTGGYGYTF.

The CDR3 here is CASSSGGALNTEAFF. CDR3 in DNA: TGTGCCAGCAGCTCCGGTGGGGCATTGAACACTGAAGCTTTCTTT. The V call is TRBV7-3, the J call TRBJ1-1; maybe TRBD1 (5 bases). CDR3 length: 15 amino acids. V lost 4 bases, J lost 0 bases, and 12 bases lay in between. Germline V CDR1 and CDR2: SGHTA, FQGTGA.

The chain has TRBV6-4 and TRBJ1-4; 9 bases agree with TRBD1. CDR1 and CDR2 (germline): MRHNA, SNTAGT. The length of the CDR3 is 14 residues. The J segment lost 4 bases and the V segment lost 11 bases, leaving 8 bases of the junction unmatched. CDR3 DNA sequence: TGTGCCGGAGGGACAGGGTTTGATAATGAAAAACTGTTTTTT. It yields the protein CAGGTGFDNEKLFF.

The J gene is TRBJ2-1, the V gene TRBV6-2 or TRBV6-3; D may be TRBD2 (6 bases). The CDR3 has 13 residues. CDR1 is MNHEY and CDR2 is SVGEGT in the germline V gene. The germline V and J ends were trimmed by 5 bases and 7 bases, with 12 bases remaining between them. The CDR3 here is CASSRGLANEQFF. In nucleotides, the CDR3 is TGTGCCAGCAGTCGCGGCCTAGCGAATGAGCAGTTCTTC.

The chain carries TRBV12-3 or TRBV12-4 and TRBJ1-5; no clear D gene. The CDR3 has 12 residues. The V end lost 5 bases, the J end lost 5 bases, and 7 bases lay between the germline ends. The DNA for the CDR3 is TGTGCCAGCAGTAACGGTTATCAGCCCCAGCATTTT. Protein: CASSNGYQPQHF.

V and J are TRBV7-8 and TRBJ2-7, with D hard to call. CDR3 length: 13 amino acids. CDR1 is SGHVS, CDR2 FQNEAQ, per germline. Trimming pared 6 bases from V and 4 bases from J, leaving 13 bases between. In DNA, the CDR3 is TGTGCCAGCAGATCCCCCCTGGGATACGAGCAGTACTTC. It translates to CASRSPLGYEQYF.

This rearrangement joins TRBV4-1 to TRBJ2-1; the match to TRBD2 covers 11 bases. Germline loops: CDR1 MGHRA, CDR2 YSYEKL. The CDR3 runs to 15 residues. Trimming removed 3 bases from V and 9 bases from J; junction bases left unmatched: 7. The CDR3 DNA is TGCGCCAGCAGCCATATTAGCGGGGGGGCCTCTGAGCAGTTCTTC. Its protein is CASSHISGGASEQFF.

V and J are TRBV21-1 and TRBJ2-5. TRBV21-1 is designated a pseudogene. CDR3 size: 14 residues. The CDR3 region has the DNA TGTGCCAGTCAGGGTAGGAGGCACCAAGAGACCCAGTACTTC. It codes for CASQGRRHQETQYF.

CDR3 in amino acids: CASSLDRVIYEQYF. CDR3 bases: TGCGCCAGCAGCTTAGACAGGGTGATTTACGAGCAGTACTTC. The rearrangement joins TRBV5-1 to TRBJ2-7, with 7 bases matching TRBD1. Germline trimming cut 2 bases from V and 4 bases from J; bases unmatched to any gene: 6. The CDR3 covers 14 residues. The germline V gene has CDR1 SGHRS and CDR2 YFSETQ. Using reference TRBV5-1 and TRBJ2-7 for the parts outside the CDR3, the full variable domain is KAGVTQTPRYLIKTRGQQVTLSCSPISGHRSVSWYQQTPGQGLQFLFEYFSETQRNKGNFPGRFSGRQFSNSRSEMNVSTLELGDSALYLCASSLDRVIYEQYFGPGTRLTVT.

The chain combines TRBV12-3 or TRBV12-4 with TRBJ1-2, with TRBD1 matching over 8 bases. Trimming took 4 bases from V and 6 from J; bases not matched to a gene: 4. The CDR3 consists of 13 residues. The CDR3 spells CASSSRGRDGYTF. The CDR3 DNA follows: TGTGCCAGCAGTTCCAGGGGGCGGGATGGCTACACCTTC.

The rearrangement links TRBV19 to TRBJ1-1; D is ambiguous. V was shortened by 4 bases and J by 0 bases, with 9 bases between the two germline ends. CDR3 length equals 14 residues. The germline V gene has CDR1 LNHDA and CDR2 SQIVND (reference sequence). CDR3 sequence: CASSRARMNTEAFF. CDR3 nucleotide sequence: TGTGCCAGTAGTAGAGCCAGGATGAACACTGAAGCTTTCTTT.